This T cell receptor (beta chain) was sequenced for a study of breast tumors, draining lymph nodes, adjacent tissues. Study findings and constraints: Tumor repertoires ranked between lymph nodes and nontumor tissue in diversity, with V and J gene preferences.

The lymph nodes were axillary draining lymph nodes from breast cancer patients. TCRdb re-analysed the multiplex PCR reads in MiXCR, keeping a single row per CDR3 protein. This sample has about 130,000 distinct CDR3 sequences, with less than 20% found just once. This clonotype turned up a few times. Its target is unknown. This may arise from a read error, as a much more abundant clone is one base away. CDR3 length: 16 amino acids. The germline V gene has CDR1 DFQATT and CDR2 SNEGSKA (reference sequence). Trimming at V came to 1 base and at J to 3 bases, leaving 9 bases not matched to a gene. The sequenced sample was axillary lymph node tissue. The sequence derives from a female donor with breast cancer. Some clones in this sample may be carry-over from other donors' samples. This chain uses TRBV20-1 with TRBJ2-3; 8 bases match TRBD2. CDR3 DNA: TGCAGTGCTAGAGCTCCTAGCGGGTTGGGGACAGATACGCAGTATTTT. Protein: CSARAPSGLGTDTQYF.